This T cell receptor (beta chain) appears in the sequencing data of a study of graft-versus-host responses after intestinal transplantation. Study-wide background: Recipients had multivisceral, liver-intestinal, or isolated intestinal transplants. Each patient got anti-thymocyte globulin induction, then tacrolimus and steroids for around 3 years. Study results and caveats: Allografts from individuals with graft-donor T cell macrochimerism displayed high graft-versus-host to host-versus-graft clonal ratios. Analysis identified GvH clones in recipient marrow, with some appearing first in ileum or blood.

The CDR3 consists of 13 residues. The ends were cut back, 6 bases at V and 0 bases at J, with 9 bases in the middle. CDR1 and CDR2 from the germline V gene are MNHEY and SMNVEV (reference sequence). TCRdb keeps only in-frame clones here, not all; method: immunoSEQ multiplex PCR. The sample contains approximately 82,000 clones, roughly 93% of which appear only once. This clone has only a few counts. Its antigen is as yet unknown. Source: unstimulated CD8+ T cells sorted from spleen or lymph node cells, taken before transplant. This chain links TRBV27 with TRBJ2-7; D gene uncertain. The receptor was derived from a human donor who was the organ donor for an intestinal transplant. The CDR3 DNA is TGTGCCAGCAGCGCCCCGGGCTCCTACGAGCAGTACTTC. It is translated as CASSAPGSYEQYF.